Included here is one TCR beta chain sequence, with context. The PCR had 60 Vbeta and 13 Jbeta primers. Only in-frame clones appear in the TCRdb table, and some are missing; sequencing was by immunoSEQ multiplex PCR. The sample includes about 150,000 clones, more than 75% of them seen just once. The sample originates from a study of cytomegalovirus exposure and HLA in healthy donors. The CDR3 is 15 residues long. Germline V gives CDR1 KGHSH, CDR2 LQKENI. Deletions cut 4 bases from V and 2 bases from J, with 14 bases between. V gene TRBV18 combines with J gene TRBJ2-5, with D perhaps matching TRBD2 (5 bases). Input material: PBMCs. This TCR derives from a woman in her fifties or sixties in good health and CMV-seropositive. CDR3 in DNA: TGTGCCAGCTCACTCCCTCTAGCCTATCAAGAGACCCAGTACTTC. As protein: CASSLPLAYQETQYF.